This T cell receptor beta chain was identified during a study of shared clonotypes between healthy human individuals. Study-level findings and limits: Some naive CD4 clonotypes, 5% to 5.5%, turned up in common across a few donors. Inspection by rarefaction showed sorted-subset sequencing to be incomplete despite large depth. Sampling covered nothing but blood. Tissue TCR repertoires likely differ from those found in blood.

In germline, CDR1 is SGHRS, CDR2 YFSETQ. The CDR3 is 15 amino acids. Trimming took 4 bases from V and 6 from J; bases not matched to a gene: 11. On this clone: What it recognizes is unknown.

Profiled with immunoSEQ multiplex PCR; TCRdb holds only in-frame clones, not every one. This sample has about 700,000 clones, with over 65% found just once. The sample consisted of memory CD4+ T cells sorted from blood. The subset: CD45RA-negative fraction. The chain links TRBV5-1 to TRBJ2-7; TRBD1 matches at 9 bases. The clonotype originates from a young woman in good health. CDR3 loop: CASSGGGTGYFEQYF. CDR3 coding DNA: TGCGCCAGCAGCGGGGGCGGGACAGGGTACTTCGAGCAGTACTTC. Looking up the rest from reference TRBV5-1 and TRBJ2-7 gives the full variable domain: KAGVTQTPRYLIKTRGQQVTLSCSPISGHRSVSWYQQTPGQGLQFLFEYFSETQRNKGNFPGRFSGRQFSNSRSEMNVSTLELGDSALYLCASSGGGTGYFEQYFGPGTRLTVT.